These 10 T cell receptor beta chains originate from one sample sequenced in a study of T cells in Graves' hyperthyroidism and ophthalmopathy. Researchers took RNA transcripts and amplified the TCR beta CDR3 regions from them. HTBI primers were the set used in a first-round RT-PCR of the TCR CDR3. TCRdb itself ran the multiplex PCR reads through MiXCR, one entry per CDR3 protein. The sample includes around 690,000 distinct CDR3 sequences, 17% of them seen just once. The sample taken for sequencing was blood. These receptors came from a middle-aged man with Graves' hyperthyroidism.

This clonotype is a singleton in its sample. V is TRBV9 and J is TRBJ2-1, with 12 bases matching TRBD2. The J segment lost 4 bases and the V segment lost 0 bases, leaving 5 bases of the junction unmatched. This CDR3 spans 17 amino acids. Germline CDR1 is SGDLS and CDR2 is YYNGEE. CDR3 nucleotides: TGTGCCAGCAGCGTAGAACTAGCGGGAGGAAGGTACAATGAGCAGTTCTTC. Its protein is CASSVELAGGRYNEQFF.

In this sample, this clonotype turned up many times. This chain uses TRBV5-6 with TRBJ2-5; D is undetermined. The CDR3 is 13 residues long. V lost 1 base and J lost 4, with 8 bases in between. Per germline, CDR1 SGHDT and CDR2 YYEEEE. The CDR3 nucleotides read TGTGCCAGCAGCTTGCTAAGTCGAGAGACCCAGTACTTC. It codes for CASSLLSRETQYF.

This clonotype appeared a few times. This chain connects TRBV6-5 to TRBJ2-7; D remains ambiguous. The ends were cut back, 2 bases at V and 2 bases at J, with 16 bases in the middle. The germline gives CDR1 MNHEY, CDR2 SVGAGI. The CDR3 has 16 residues. CDR3 loop: CASSYRMGRGAYEQYF. DNA for the CDR3: TGTGCCAGCAGTTACAGGATGGGTAGAGGCGCCTACGAGCAGTACTTC.

The chain combines TRBV5-1 with TRBJ2-1; 7 bases agree with TRBD2. Germline V gene data show CDR1 as SGHRS and CDR2 as YFSETQ. The CDR3 runs to 14 residues. The V segment lost 4 bases and the J segment 4 bases; nucleotides outside the gene matches: 5. The CDR3, as DNA: TGCGCCAGCAGCGTACCGCGGGAGTACAATGAGCAGTTCTTC. It specifies CASSVPREYNEQFF.

This clonotype was seen ten or more times. The rearrangement joins TRBV12-3 or TRBV12-4 to TRBJ2-3, with TRBD1 matching over 11 bases. The ends lost 5 bases at V and 2 bases at J; junction bases unmatched: 6. This CDR3 is built from 16 residues. The CDR3: CASSGGQGDFTDTQYF. The DNA of the CDR3 is TGTGCCAGCAGTGGGGGACAGGGGGATTTCACAGATACGCAGTATTTT.

There are many counts of this clonotype. The chain employs TRBV6-1 and TRBJ2-1, with 8 bases lining up with TRBD2. This CDR3 comprises 16 residues. V trimming: 7 bases; J trimming: 5 bases; junction bases outside the gene matches: 13. CDR1 MNHNS and CDR2 SASEGT come from the germline V gene. The CDR3, as DNA: TGTGCCAGCAATACCGGGAGTCTAGCGGGCAACAATGAGCAGTTCTTC. Protein product: CASNTGSLAGNNEQFF.

The rearrangement links TRBV7-2 to TRBJ1-6; D call uncertain. Germline loops: CDR1 SGHTA, CDR2 FQGNSA. The CDR3 loop spans 14 amino acids. Trimming left V 0 bases short and J 7 bases short, with 7 bases between. The CDR3 bases are TGTGCCAGCAGCTTAGCAGGGTACAATTCACCCCTCCACTTT. It specifies CASSLAGYNSPLHF.

The chain employs TRBV6-5 and TRBJ2-1; 12 bases are shared with TRBD2. This CDR3 contains 15 residues. Germline CDR1 is MNHEY and CDR2 is SVGAGI. V lost 4 bases, J lost 7 bases, and 5 bases stayed unmatched. The CDR3 region has the DNA TGTGCCAGCAGTTGGGGACTAGCGGGCAGGAATGAGCAGTTCTTC. Its protein product is CASSWGLAGRNEQFF.

This clonotype was detected many times. This chain connects TRBV7-2 to TRBJ2-4; 15 nucleotides agree with TRBD2. CDR1 and CDR2 from the germline V gene are SGHTA and FQGNSA. This CDR3 spans 18 amino acids. The V segment lost 5 bases and the J segment 3 bases; nucleotides outside the gene matches: 8. The DNA for the CDR3 is TGTGCCAGCAGCGCCGGGACTAGCGGGAGGTGGGGCAAAAACATTCAGTACTTC. This gives the protein CASSAGTSGRWGKNIQYF.

Points on this clonotype: A read error may produce the germline difference seen at one junction end. The rearrangement uses TRBV7-3 and TRBJ2-1, with D tentatively TRBD2 (8 bases). Germline CDR1 reads SGHTA; CDR2 reads FQGTGA. The CDR3 runs to 15 residues. Here the CDR3 reads CASSPREGAYTEQFF. The CDR3 DNA is TGTGCCAGCAGCCCTCGGGAGGGGGCCTACACTGAGCAGTTCTTC.